This record looks at one T cell receptor beta chain sequence and its context. What it recognizes is unknown. These data originate in a study of long-term antiretroviral therapy in people with HIV. Study-wide results and caveats: Post-ART, diversity grew, though it stayed under transplant donor control levels. Someone took the blood between the mid-2000s and the late 2010s, maybe while older ART regimens were in use. Compared with controls, HIV repertoires showed narrower CDR3 length ranges.

The CDR3 runs 11 residues. The germline gives CDR1 SGHRS, CDR2 YFSETQ. V was trimmed by 4 bases and J by 6 bases, leaving 6 bases between them. The assay, immunoSEQ v3.0, was run at survey level. Assay: immunoSEQ multiplex PCR; the TCRdb copy retains only in-frame clones and omits some. The table includes about 33,000 clones, over 60% detected once. Every specimen provided about 1-10 million cryopreserved PBMC before DNA extraction took place. This receptor was obtained from a woman in her forties or fifties with HIV. The input for sequencing was unsorted PBMCs, taken 2 years after starting antiretroviral therapy. This sequence joins TRBV5-1 and TRBJ2-3; D call uncertain. CDR3 in amino acids: CASSSLDTQYF. Written as DNA, the CDR3 is TGCGCCAGCAGCAGTTTGGATACGCAGTATTTT.